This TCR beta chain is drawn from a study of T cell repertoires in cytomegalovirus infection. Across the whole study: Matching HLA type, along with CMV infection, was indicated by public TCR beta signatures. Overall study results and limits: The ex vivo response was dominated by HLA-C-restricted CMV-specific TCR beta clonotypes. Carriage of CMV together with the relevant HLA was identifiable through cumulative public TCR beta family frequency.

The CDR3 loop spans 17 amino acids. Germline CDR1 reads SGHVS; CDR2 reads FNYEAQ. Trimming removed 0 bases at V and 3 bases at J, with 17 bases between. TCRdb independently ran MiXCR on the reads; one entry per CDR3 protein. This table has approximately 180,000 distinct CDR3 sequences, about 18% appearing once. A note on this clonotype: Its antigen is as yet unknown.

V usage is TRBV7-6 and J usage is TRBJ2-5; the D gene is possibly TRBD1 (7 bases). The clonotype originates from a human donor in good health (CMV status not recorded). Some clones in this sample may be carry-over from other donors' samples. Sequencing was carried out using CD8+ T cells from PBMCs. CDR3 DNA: TGTGCCAGCAGCTTAGCCTGGACAGGAGGGGAGAAAGAGACCCAGTACTTC. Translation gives CASSLAWTGGEKETQYF.